Here is one T cell receptor beta chain with its context. Its antigen is still unknown. There are no base qualities to consult, and no much larger clone falls within one base. This entry comes from a study of Tregs in tolerant kidney transplant recipients (dated by TCRdb to the late 2010s). Study-wide context: Related donors were used in the transplants with nonmyeloablative bone marrow transplantation, and mixed chimerism was transient in the human trials. Before combined kidney and bone marrow transplantation, this study identified donor-specific regulatory T cells using TCRbeta sequencing and then followed those same cells after transplant.

Beyond this particular receptor, the publication reports: Expanding Tregs with activated donor B cells appeared to identify the most biologically relevant and donor-specific TCRbeta repertoire. PCR primers changed over time for some patients, so nucleotide-level comparison across those patients' samples was not possible. Because only a small number of patients were included, the study had limitations, and the results will need to be validated in larger populations as well as under other immunosuppression protocols. Biological reproducibility was not directly addressed, though technical replication error appeared minimal. In tolerant patients, donor-specific Tregs expanded more than Tregs overall, which suggests antigen-driven rather than nonspecific expansion.

CDR1 and CDR2 are read off the germline V gene as KGHSH and LQKENI. The CDR3, cysteine through phenylalanine, is 16 amino acids long. The kept DNA is CDR3 alone, 48 bases in frame from the first base. Trimming accounts for 2 bases at V and 3 bases at J, while the number of junction bases matched to no gene is 7. Genomic DNA was extracted from sorted cells with the QIAGEN DNeasy Blood and Tissue Kit for TCRbeta CDR3 sequencing. High-throughput TCRbeta CDR3 sequencing was carried out commercially through immunoSEQ, with PCR amplification with bias correction and internal controls included. The authors processed their data as follows. A unique productive TCRbeta sequence was defined by the CDR3 nucleotide sequence when primers matched, and otherwise by the CDR3 amino acid sequence together with the Vbeta and Jbeta genes. Sorting error was corrected by removing sequences shared between sorted populations at a frequency ratio of 2:1 or less, and the remaining shared sequences were assigned to the higher population. Donor-reactive sequences were defined as at least 5-fold expanded in CFSE-low cells versus unstimulated cells, with frequency of at least 0.01% in CFSE-low cells. Repertoire divergence was quantified by Jensen-Shannon divergence using the top 100 TCRbeta sequences ranked by frequency. For samples with multiple sequencing runs, sorting error was corrected in each run separately before the runs were combined. In its TCRdb copy, this immuneACCESS table keeps in-frame sequences only and misses some clones. Where compared with another copy, unresolved V genes explain less than half of these, and the others have no known cause. The DNA gave D and trimming, while V, J and clone size come from that table. Present in this sample are tens of thousands of clones, less than 90% of which were seen just once. The ten largest clones represent about 0.37% of the sample.

The meaning of the sample's time point label: blood sample drawn before combined kidney and bone marrow transplant. Thawed PBMCs were FACS-sorted into unstimulated Tregs (CD4+CD25+CD127-), CD4+ non-Tregs (CD4+CD25-), CD4 cells and CD8 cells. Patients were several combined kidney and bone marrow transplant recipients from the ITN036ST trial, and only these trial subjects had samples available. Healthy control blood was processed to PBMCs with a Ficoll density gradient and then cryopreserved, whereas patient PBMCs were collected both before and after transplant. The sequences come from CD4+ T cells from blood, collected before the transplant. The receptor comes from a human donor who received a combined kidney and bone marrow transplant. The sequence links TRBV18 to TRBJ2-7; 10 nucleotides in the junction match TRBD1. At the DNA level, the sequence is TGTGCCAGCTCACCAAAGCAGGACAGGGGGGTCTACGAGCAGTACTTC. This is translated as CASSPKQDRGVYEQYF.